This T cell receptor beta chain derives from a study of cytomegalovirus exposure and HLA in healthy donors. The PCR contained 60 Vbeta and 13 Jbeta primers. Assay used: immunoSEQ multiplex PCR; TCRdb lists only in-frame clones, some missing. Of some 150,000 clones detected, around 65% appear once; the ten largest clones hold 3%. The V segment lost 1 base and the J segment 0 bases; nucleotides outside the gene matches: 5. The CDR3 has 18 amino acids. Germline CDR1 and CDR2: SGHTA and FQGTGA. This sequence was found in a woman in her 30s in good health and CMV-seropositive. What was sequenced was PBMCs. The V call is TRBV7-3, the J call TRBJ2-6; 8 bases align to TRBD1. CDR3 protein: CASSLMAGGLSGANVLTF. The CDR3 nucleotides read TGTGCCAGCAGCTTAATGGCAGGGGGCCTCTCTGGGGCCAACGTCCTGACTTTC.